These 17 T cell receptor beta chains share one sample of origin, sequenced in a study of T-cell memory formation after mild COVID-19. TCRdb re-analysed the 5' RACE reads in MiXCR, keeping a single row per CDR3 protein. Found here are some 300,000 distinct CDR3 sequences, 20% to 25% of them singletons; the top ten hold roughly 21%. Material: PBMCs or a T cell subset sorted from them (not recorded which). The origin of the receptors is a man aged 18 to 29 who had mild COVID-19 (a few samples of this study predate the infection). Cell type and time point are not known.

This clonotype was recorded a few times. The chain combines TRBV10-3 with TRBJ2-3; 14 bases align to TRBD2. CDR3 length: 16 amino acids. V gave up 6 bases and J gave up 1 base; unmatched junction bases: 3. CDR1 is ENHRY, CDR2 SYGVKD, per germline. This chain's CDR3 is CAISPTSGGGTDTQYF. The CDR3, as DNA: TGTGCCATCAGCCCGACTAGCGGGGGGGGCACAGATACGCAGTATTTT.

This clonotype showed up just a few times. The chain employs TRBV7-2 and TRBJ2-1, with no clear D. The CDR3 runs 14 residues. V was clipped by 4 bases and J by 8 bases, with 15 bases between them. CDR1 is SGHTA and CDR2 is FQGNSA in the germline V gene. This CDR3 reads CASSSWVVSDEQFF. The CDR3 DNA reads as TGTGCCAGCAGCTCGTGGGTGGTTTCGGATGAGCAGTTCTTC.

The rearrangement links TRBV20-1 to TRBJ2-5; D gene uncertain. V lost 1 base, J lost 1 base, and 10 bases lay in between. Germline CDR1 reads DFQATT; CDR2 reads SNEGSKA (reference sequence). The CDR3 is 14 amino acids. The CDR3 DNA reads TGCAGTGCTAGAGGGGTGGCTACCCAAGAGACCCAGTACTTC. This encodes CSARGVATQETQYF.

V is TRBV7-9 and J is TRBJ2-3, with D possibly matching TRBD2 (7 bases). The CDR3 is 17 amino acids. The germline V gene encodes CDR1 SEHNR and CDR2 FQNEAQ (reference sequence). Trimming removed 4 bases at V and 4 bases at J, with 21 bases between. DNA of the CDR3: TGTGCCAGCAGCTCCAGGGGAGGGGCCGACCTTGCAGATACGCAGTATTTT. Translation: CASSSRGGADLADTQYF.

V gene TRBV20-1 combines with J gene TRBJ1-1; D call uncertain. Germline V lookup: CDR1 DFQATT, CDR2 SNEGSKA (reference sequence). This CDR3 has 12 residues. Trimming stripped 0 bases from V and 7 bases from J, with 9 bases between. Written as DNA, the CDR3 is TGCAGTGCTAGAGATAGTGACCGTGAAGCTTTCTTT. Translated: CSARDSDREAFF.

This clonotype was seen a handful of times. This sequence joins TRBV20-1 and TRBJ1-2; D may be TRBD1 (6 bases). Between the trimmed V and J ends, which lost 0 bases and 2 bases, there was a span of 10 bases. Germline CDR1 and CDR2: DFQATT and SNEGSKA (reference sequence). This CDR3 region has 14 residues. The CDR3 spells CSAREGRGNYGYTF. CDR3 in DNA: TGCAGTGCTAGAGAGGGGAGGGGGAACTATGGCTACACCTTC.

V and J are TRBV12-3 or TRBV12-4 and TRBJ1-1; D perhaps matches TRBD1 (5 bases). Between the trimmed V and J ends, which lost 4 bases and 2 bases, there was a span of 20 bases. The CDR3 contains 17 residues. The chain's CDR3 is CASSSTMTEDYNTEAFF. The CDR3, as DNA: TGTGCCAGCAGTTCAACAATGACAGAAGACTATAACACTGAAGCTTTCTTT.

This clonotype has more than one count but fewer than ten. The V and J genes are TRBV7-8 and TRBJ2-7, with 7 bases matching TRBD1. This CDR3 comprises 15 residues. V lost 5 bases, J lost 3 bases, and 10 bases stayed unmatched. CDR1 is SGHVS and CDR2 is FQNEAQ in the germline V gene. CDR3 protein: CASSQTVRDSYEQYF. CDR3 in DNA: TGTGCCAGCAGCCAAACGGTCAGGGACAGCTACGAGCAGTACTTC. Using reference TRBV7-8 and TRBJ2-7 for the parts outside the CDR3, the full variable domain is GAGVSQSPRYKVAKRGQDVALRCDPISGHVSLFWYQQALGQGPEFLTYFQNEAQLDKSGLPSDRFFAERPEGSVSTLKIQRTQQEDSAVYLCASSQTVRDSYEQYFGPGTRLTVT.

The rearrangement links TRBV6-1 to TRBJ1-6; 7 nucleotides align to TRBD1. V shed 5 bases, J shed 7 bases, and the junction held 11 bases outside the gene matches. Germline CDR1 MNHNS, CDR2 SASEGT. This CDR3 contains 16 residues. The CDR3 loop is CASSFGGQVGNSPLHF. Written as DNA, the CDR3 is TGTGCCAGCAGTTTCGGTGGACAGGTCGGGAATTCACCCCTCCACTTT.

This clonotype has ten or more counts. The rearrangement joins TRBV5-6 to TRBJ2-1; D is uncertain. The CDR3 contains 17 residues. Germline V gene data show CDR1 as SGHDT and CDR2 as YYEEEE. V was pared by 3 bases and J by 0 bases, with 16 bases between. The CDR3 protein is CASSWLKGGSSYNEQFF. Written as DNA, the CDR3 is TGTGCCAGCAGCTGGCTTAAGGGCGGCAGCTCCTACAATGAGCAGTTCTTC.

The genes are TRBV12-3 or TRBV12-4 and TRBJ2-2; 7 nucleotides line up with TRBD1. V gave up 1 base and J gave up 3 bases; unmatched junction bases: 5. This CDR3 is built from 16 residues. The CDR3 reads CASSLVVQGDTGELFF. DNA for the CDR3: TGTGCCAGCAGTTTAGTGGTTCAGGGGGACACCGGGGAGCTGTTTTTT.

In this sample, this clonotype turned up a few times. The V gene is TRBV7-9, the J gene TRBJ2-5, with D uncertain. Trimming took off 4 bases at V and 1 base at J, with 16 bases between the two ends. Germline CDR1 is SEHNR and CDR2 is FQNEAQ (reference sequence). The CDR3 consists of 16 residues. CDR3 sequence (DNA): TGTGCCAGCAGCTCAGTTCGTTCGTTAGGCCAAGAGACCCAGTACTTC. As protein: CASSSVRSLGQETQYF.

This chain links TRBV7-2 with TRBJ2-7, with D maybe TRBD2 (6 bases). V shed 5 bases and J shed 3 bases, with 14 bases lying between them. Germline V gene sequence: CDR1 SGHTA, CDR2 FQGNSA. There are 14 residues in the CDR3. DNA of the CDR3: TGTGCCAGCAGCACCCGTGCGGAGGGCTACGAGCAGTACTTC. Protein: CASSTRAEGYEQYF.

The chain is built from TRBV21-1 and TRBJ2-2; no DNA check was done on the table's D call, TRBD1. TRBV21-1 corresponds to a pseudogene. The CDR3 is 16 residues long. The CDR3: CASSIGDRGRPGELFF. The CDR3 DNA is TGTGCCAGCAGCATTGGTGACAGGGGGCGACCCGGGGAGCTGTTTTTT.

This chain joins TRBV5-1 and TRBJ1-5; tentatively, D is TRBD1 (5 bases). V shed 3 bases and J shed 7 bases, with 23 bases lying between them. Germline assignment: CDR1 SGHRS and CDR2 YFSETQ. The CDR3 loop spans 17 amino acids. The CDR3 nucleotides are TGCGCCAGCAGCTCACACCGGGACCCCGGAGCTGGACAGCCCCAGCATTTT. This sequence encodes CASSSHRDPGAGQPQHF.

This clonotype came up a few times. The rearrangement joins TRBV3-1 to TRBJ1-3; D not certain. Germline V CDR1 and CDR2: LGHDT, YNNKEL (reference sequence). The CDR3 has 15 amino acids. Between the trimmed V and J ends, which lost 4 bases and 0 bases, there was a span of 10 bases. CDR3 region: CASSPDMSSGNTIYF. CDR3 bases: TGTGCCAGCAGCCCCGACATGAGCTCTGGAAACACCATATATTTT. The full variable domain, completed using reference TRBV3-1 and TRBJ1-3, is DTAVSQTPKYLVTQMGNDKSIKCEQNLGHDTMYWYKQDSKKFLKIMFSYNNKELIINETVPNRFSPKSPDKAHLNLHINSLELGDSAVYFCASSPDMSSGNTIYFGEGSWLTVV.

This clonotype appeared a few times. V gene TRBV5-1 combines with J gene TRBJ2-5; tentative D call: TRBD1 (5 bases). CDR3 length: 16 residues. Trimming removed 5 bases at V and 2 bases at J, with 19 bases between. Germline V gives CDR1 SGHRS, CDR2 YFSETQ. CDR3 residues: CASSWGRTGAQETQYF. CDR3 sequence (DNA): TGCGCCAGCAGTTGGGGCAGGACCGGAGCTCAAGAGACCCAGTACTTC.